The 20 T cell receptor beta chains listed next were all sequenced from one sample in a study of identical twins. Via MiXCR, TCRdb re-called the 5' RACE reads, giving one row per CDR3 protein. The sample has hundreds of thousands of distinct CDR3 sequences; 21% are singletons. A further study also used this sample, focusing on T cells expressing NK-cell markers.

Sequenced input: PBMCs. The source of these receptors is a woman under 30 in good health.

The rearrangement joins TRBV7-2 to TRBJ1-2; D gene ambiguous. The CDR3 is 15 residues long. Germline V gives CDR1 SGHTA, CDR2 FQGNSA. V shed 6 bases and J shed 4 bases, with 18 bases lying between them. CDR3 protein: CASRITGGRLYGYTF. Written as DNA, the CDR3 is TGTGCCAGCAGGATCACGGGTGGGAGACTCTATGGCTACACCTTC.

The table lists this clonotype with many counts. The genes are TRBV20-1 and TRBJ2-5; 7 bases are shared with TRBD2. Trimming at V came to 2 bases and at J to 3 bases, leaving 3 bases not matched to a gene. Germline V gene data show CDR1 as DFQATT and CDR2 as SNEGSKA (reference sequence). The CDR3 is 13 amino acids. CDR3 sequence: CSARNGGEETQYF. CDR3 nucleotide sequence: TGCAGTGCTAGAAATGGGGGGGAAGAGACCCAGTACTTC.

Comment on this clonotype: At one end the junction does not follow the germline gene, possibly because of a read error. The rearrangement links TRBV20-1 to TRBJ2-3, with a possible D match to TRBD2 (6 bases). This CDR3 contains 15 residues. Germline CDR1 DFQATT, CDR2 SNEGSKA (reference sequence). The CDR3 protein is CGAFPGTDYTDTQYF. The CDR3 DNA reads TGCGGTGCTTTCCCCGGGACGGACTACACAGATACGCAGTATTTT.

This clonotype was found many times. This chain joins TRBV7-9 and TRBJ1-2; D is uncertain. The V gene lost 2 bases and the J gene lost 7 bases, with 11 bases spanning the gap. This CDR3 region has 13 residues. Per the germline V gene, CDR1 is SEHNR and CDR2 is FQNEAQ (reference sequence). The CDR3 sequence is CASSLSELSGYTF. As DNA, the CDR3 is TGTGCCAGCAGCTTAAGCGAGCTCTCTGGCTACACCTTC.

This clonotype was seen only a few times. The rearrangement links TRBV12-3 or TRBV12-4 to TRBJ2-1; maybe TRBD2 (5 bases). Deletions cut 4 bases from V and 6 bases from J, with 10 bases between. The CDR3 consists of 13 residues. CDR3 DNA: TGTGCCAGCAGTTGGACTCGCGTCAATGAGCAGTTCTTC. It specifies CASSWTRVNEQFF.

This clonotype has a handful of counts. CDR3 bases: TGTGCCAGCAGCCTTATGAAATCTAGCACAGATACGCAGTATTTT. Protein: CASSLMKSSTDTQYF. V usage is TRBV5-4 and J usage is TRBJ2-3; D is unresolved. CDR1 is SGHNT, CDR2 YYREEE, per germline (reference sequence). V shed 4 bases and J shed 0 bases, with 12 bases lying between them. The CDR3 consists of 15 residues.

The CDR3 DNA reads TGTGCCAGCAGTTTTAGTCCTCAAGAGACCCAGTACTTC. As protein: CASSFSPQETQYF. This chain uses TRBV12-3 or TRBV12-4 with TRBJ2-5; D gene uncertain. This CDR3 region has 13 residues. V lost 3 bases to trimming and J lost 2 bases, with 7 bases between them.

The J gene is TRBJ1-6, the V gene TRBV20-1; D may be TRBD1 (5 bases). Germline loops: CDR1 DFQATT, CDR2 SNEGSKA (reference sequence). CDR3 length: 13 residues. Trimming left V 1 base short and J 11 bases short, with 12 bases between. The CDR3 region is CSARVRRETPLHF. The CDR3 bases are TGCAGTGCTAGAGTTCGCAGGGAGACACCCCTCCACTTT.

There are many counts of this clonotype. The V gene is TRBV6-1, the J gene TRBJ1-2, with 7 bases identical to TRBD1. CDR1 and CDR2 (germline): MNHNS, SASEGT. The CDR3 is made up of 14 amino acids. With V trimmed by 5 bases and J by 2 bases, 5 bases remained unmatched. The CDR3 here is CASSQTGMNYGYTF. CDR3 DNA: TGTGCCAGCAGTCAGACAGGGATGAACTATGGCTACACCTTC.

This clonotype was counted only a few times. V and J are TRBV7-2 and TRBJ1-3, with no clear D. The CDR3 covers 17 residues. V gave up 5 bases and J gave up 2 bases, with 19 bases separating them. Per the germline V gene, CDR1 is SGHTA and CDR2 is FQGNSA. CDR3 region: CASSPEVGRATGNTIYF. The CDR3 DNA follows: TGTGCCAGCAGCCCCGAAGTCGGCAGAGCCACTGGAAACACCATATATTTT.

This clonotype was picked up a small number of times. The chain combines TRBV20-1 with TRBJ2-5, with D perhaps matching TRBD1 (5 bases). Germline V lookup: CDR1 DFQATT, CDR2 SNEGSKA (reference sequence). V lost 6 bases and J lost 2, with 13 bases in between. The CDR3 has 13 residues. CDR3 sequence reads: CSARARGQETQYF. CDR3 nucleotides: TGCAGTGCCCGGGCTAGGGGACAAGAGACCCAGTACTTC.

This rearrangement joins TRBV30 to TRBJ2-7; D is possibly TRBD2 (5 bases). Germline V gene sequence: CDR1 GTSNPN, CDR2 SVGIG (reference sequence). Trimming cost V 5 bases and J 4 bases, with 15 bases left between them. This CDR3 contains 13 residues. CDR3 in DNA: TGTGCCTGGGAGACTGACGGGGAGTACGAGCAGTACTTC. Protein product: CAWETDGEYEQYF.

The chain uses TRBV20-1 and TRBJ2-1; 13 bases are a match to TRBD2. The CDR3 has 16 residues. Germline CDR1 reads DFQATT; CDR2 reads SNEGSKA (reference sequence). Unmatched junction bases numbered 3, after V lost 3 bases and J lost 1 base. This chain's CDR3 is CSASGLAGASYNEQFF. The CDR3, as DNA: TGCAGTGCTAGTGGACTAGCGGGGGCGTCCTACAATGAGCAGTTCTTC.

This clonotype was detected once. The chain uses TRBV4-3 and TRBJ2-3; tentative D call: TRBD2 (5 bases). The CDR3 runs 15 residues. V was cut by 0 bases and J by 5 bases, with 12 bases left in between. The germline gives CDR1 LGHNA, CDR2 YSLEER. For the CDR3, the DNA is TGCGCCAGCAGCCAAGATACTAGGCACGGAGATACGCAGTATTTT. Amino acids: CASSQDTRHGDTQYF.

The J gene is TRBJ2-7, the V gene TRBV5-1; 12 bases are a match to TRBD2. The germline V gene encodes CDR1 SGHRS and CDR2 YFSETQ. The CDR3 sequence is 16 residues long. J lost 2 bases, V lost 2 bases, and 5 bases had no gene match. The CDR3 sequence: CASSLTTSGGTYEQYF. The CDR3 DNA sequence: TGCGCCAGCAGCTTAACAACTAGCGGGGGGACCTACGAGCAGTACTTC.

The chain combines TRBV11-2 with TRBJ1-4; possibly TRBD1 for D (5 bases). CDR3 length equals 12 residues. With 3 bases removed from V and 11 bases from J, the gap between germline ends came to 10 bases. Germline lookup yields CDR1 SGHAT and CDR2 FQNNGV. The CDR3 spells CASSFGGFKLFF. The CDR3 DNA reads TGTGCCAGCAGCTTCGGGGGGTTTAAACTGTTTTTT.

This clonotype was picked up one time. The genes are TRBV3-1 and TRBJ2-7; TRBD2 aligns across 8 bases. Germline V gives CDR1 LGHDT, CDR2 YNNKEL (reference sequence). The ends lost 4 bases at V and 5 bases at J; junction bases unmatched: 10. The CDR3 runs to 15 residues. CDR3 sequence reads: CASSRMGLEIDEQYF. The CDR3 DNA follows: TGTGCCAGCAGCCGAATGGGACTAGAGATCGACGAGCAGTACTTC.

The CDR3 here is CASSYRVEGTQYF. The DNA of the CDR3 is TGTGCCAGCAGTTACCGGGTGGAGGGGACCCAGTACTTC. This chain uses TRBV6-5 with TRBJ2-5, with a possible D match to TRBD2 (6 bases). The V gene's germline CDR1 is MNHEY and CDR2 SVGAGI. Trimming stripped 2 bases from V and 7 bases from J, with 11 bases between. The CDR3 runs 13 residues.

The chain's CDR3 is CASSFLSNEQFF. Here the CDR3 DNA reads TGTGCCAGCAGCTTTCTGAGCAATGAGCAGTTCTTC. V usage is TRBV7-8 and J usage is TRBJ2-1; no clear D. The germline CDR1 and CDR2 sequences are SGHVS and FQNEAQ. This CDR3 comprises 12 residues. V was cut by 3 bases and J by 6 bases, with 6 bases left in between.

This clonotype was found many times. The chain links TRBV7-2 to TRBJ2-7; 7 bases are shared with TRBD1. Germline CDR1 SGHTA, CDR2 FQGNSA. The J segment lost 1 base and the V segment lost 5 bases, leaving 8 bases of the junction unmatched. The CDR3 runs 15 residues. CDR3 amino acids: CASSPQGTESYEQYF. CDR3 nucleotides: TGTGCCAGCAGCCCCCAGGGGACAGAGTCCTACGAGCAGTACTTC. The whole variable domain, filled in from reference TRBV7-2 and TRBJ2-7, reads GAGVSQSPSNKVTEKGKDVELRCDPISGHTALYWYRQSLGQGLEFLIYFQGNSAPDKSGLPSDRFSAERTGGSVSTLTIQRTQQEDSAVYLCASSPQGTESYEQYFGPGTRLTVT.